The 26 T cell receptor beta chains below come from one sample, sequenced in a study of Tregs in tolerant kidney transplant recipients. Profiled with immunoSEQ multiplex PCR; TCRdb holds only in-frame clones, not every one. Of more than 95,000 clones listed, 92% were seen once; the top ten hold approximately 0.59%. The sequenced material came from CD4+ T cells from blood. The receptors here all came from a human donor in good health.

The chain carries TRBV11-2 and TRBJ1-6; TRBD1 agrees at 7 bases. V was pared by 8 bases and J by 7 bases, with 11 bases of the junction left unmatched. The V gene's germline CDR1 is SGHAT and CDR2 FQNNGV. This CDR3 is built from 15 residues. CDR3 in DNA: TGTGCCAGCGGTTTCCGGCCGGGACAGAATTCACCCCTCCACTTT. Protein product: CASGFRPGQNSPLHF.

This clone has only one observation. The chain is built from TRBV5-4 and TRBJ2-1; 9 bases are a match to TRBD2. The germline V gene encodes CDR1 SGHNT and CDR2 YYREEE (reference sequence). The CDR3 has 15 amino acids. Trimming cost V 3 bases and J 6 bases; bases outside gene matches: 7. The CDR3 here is CASSSGGTSSNEQFF. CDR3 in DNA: TGTGCCAGCAGCTCGGGGGGGACTAGCTCCAATGAGCAGTTCTTC.

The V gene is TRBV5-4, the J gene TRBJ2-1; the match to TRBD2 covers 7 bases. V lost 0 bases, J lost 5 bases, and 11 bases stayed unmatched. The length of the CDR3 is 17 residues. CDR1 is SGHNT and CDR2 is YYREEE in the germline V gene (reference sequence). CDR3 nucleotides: TGTGCCAGCAGCTTGGGCCCTCGGGCTAGCGGTAACAATGAGCAGTTCTTC. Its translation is CASSLGPRASGNNEQFF.

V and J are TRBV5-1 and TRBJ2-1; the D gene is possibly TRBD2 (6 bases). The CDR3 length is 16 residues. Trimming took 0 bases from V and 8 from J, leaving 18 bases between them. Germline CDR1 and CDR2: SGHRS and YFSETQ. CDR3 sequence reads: CASSLALGLGLDEQFF. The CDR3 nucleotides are TGCGCCAGCAGCTTGGCCTTGGGACTGGGTCTCGATGAGCAGTTCTTC.

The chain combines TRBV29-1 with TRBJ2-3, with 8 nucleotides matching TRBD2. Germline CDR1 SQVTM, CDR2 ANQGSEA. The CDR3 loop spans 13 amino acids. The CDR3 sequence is CTHRAGAGGTQYF. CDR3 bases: TGCACCCATCGGGCAGGGGCGGGGGGTACGCAGTATTTT.

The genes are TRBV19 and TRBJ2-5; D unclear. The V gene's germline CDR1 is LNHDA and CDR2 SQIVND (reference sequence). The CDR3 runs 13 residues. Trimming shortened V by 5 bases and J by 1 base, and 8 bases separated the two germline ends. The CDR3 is CASSARAQETQYF. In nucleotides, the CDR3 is TGTGCCAGTAGTGCCCGGGCCCAAGAGACCCAGTACTTC.

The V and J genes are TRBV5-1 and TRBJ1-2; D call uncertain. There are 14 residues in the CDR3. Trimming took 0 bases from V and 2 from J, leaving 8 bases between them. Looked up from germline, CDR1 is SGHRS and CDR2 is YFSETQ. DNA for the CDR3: TGCGCCAGCAGCTTGGTCACAGCAAACTATGGCTACACCTTC. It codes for CASSLVTANYGYTF.

The CDR3 sequence is CASSIVPSGGSYEQYF. CDR3 bases: TGTGCCAGTAGTATAGTTCCGTCAGGGGGCTCCTACGAGCAGTACTTC. The chain joins TRBV19 to TRBJ2-7, with 7 bases aligning to TRBD1. The ends lost 1 base at V and 0 bases at J; junction bases unmatched: 6. Germline CDR1 LNHDA, CDR2 SQIVND (reference sequence). The CDR3 extends over 16 amino acids.

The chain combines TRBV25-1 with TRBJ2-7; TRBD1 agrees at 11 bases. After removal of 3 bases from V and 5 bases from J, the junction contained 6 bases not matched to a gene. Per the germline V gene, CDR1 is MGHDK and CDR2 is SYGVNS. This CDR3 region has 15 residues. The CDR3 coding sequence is TGTGCCAGCAGTGATGGAGGGACAGGGGGAAACGAGCAGTACTTC. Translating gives CASSDGGTGGNEQYF.

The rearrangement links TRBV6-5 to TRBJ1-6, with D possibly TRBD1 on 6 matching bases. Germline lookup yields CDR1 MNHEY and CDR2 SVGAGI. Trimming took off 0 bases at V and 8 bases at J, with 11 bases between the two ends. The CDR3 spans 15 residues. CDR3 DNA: TGTGCCAGCAGTTACTCTGGGGGCTCGGATTCACCCCTCCACTTT. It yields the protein CASSYSGGSDSPLHF.

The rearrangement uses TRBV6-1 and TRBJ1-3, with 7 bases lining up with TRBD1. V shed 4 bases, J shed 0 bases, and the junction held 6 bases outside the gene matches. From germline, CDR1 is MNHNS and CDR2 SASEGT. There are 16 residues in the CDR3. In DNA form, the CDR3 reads TGTGCCAGCAGTGTACAGGGGCGCTTCTCTGGAAACACCATATATTTT. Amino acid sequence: CASSVQGRFSGNTIYF.

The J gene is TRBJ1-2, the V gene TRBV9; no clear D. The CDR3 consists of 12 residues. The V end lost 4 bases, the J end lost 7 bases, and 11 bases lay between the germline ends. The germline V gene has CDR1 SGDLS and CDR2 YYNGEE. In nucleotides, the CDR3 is TGTGCCAGCAGCACAACAAGGTTTGGCTACACCTTC. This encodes CASSTTRFGYTF.

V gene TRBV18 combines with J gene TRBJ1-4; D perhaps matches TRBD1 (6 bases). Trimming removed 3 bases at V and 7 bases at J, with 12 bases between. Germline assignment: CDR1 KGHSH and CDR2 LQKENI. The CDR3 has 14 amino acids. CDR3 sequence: CASSPSGAGEKLFF. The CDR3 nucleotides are TGTGCCAGCTCACCGTCGGGGGCTGGTGAAAAACTGTTTTTT.

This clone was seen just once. The CDR3 nucleotides are TGTGCCAGCAGCCTTAGCGGGGGGGTCTCCTACGAGCAGTACTTC. It encodes CASSLSGGVSYEQYF. V is TRBV9 and J is TRBJ2-7, with 11 positions matching TRBD2. Germline CDR1 reads SGDLS; CDR2 reads YYNGEE. V was clipped by 4 bases and J by 0 bases; unmatched bases: 3. The CDR3 runs to 15 residues.

The CDR3: CSVDGRGIGETQYF. CDR3 bases: TGCAGCGTTGACGGCAGGGGGATTGGGGAGACCCAGTACTTC. The chain combines TRBV29-1 with TRBJ2-5, with TRBD1 matching 7 bases. The CDR3 has 14 amino acids. Germline values: CDR1 SQVTM, CDR2 ANQGSEA. Unmatched junction bases numbered 9, after V lost 3 bases and J lost 5 bases.

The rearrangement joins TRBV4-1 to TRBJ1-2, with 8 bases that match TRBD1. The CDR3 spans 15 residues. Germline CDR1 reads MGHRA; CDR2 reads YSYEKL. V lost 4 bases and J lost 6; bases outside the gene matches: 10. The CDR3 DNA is TGCGCCAGCAGCCGGAGTATCGGGACAGGTAATGGCTACACCTTC. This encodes CASSRSIGTGNGYTF.

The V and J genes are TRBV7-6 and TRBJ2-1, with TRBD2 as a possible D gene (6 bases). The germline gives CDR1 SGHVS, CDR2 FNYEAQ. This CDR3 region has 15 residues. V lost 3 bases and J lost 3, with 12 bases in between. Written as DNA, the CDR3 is TGTGCCAGCAGCTTCCGACGGGAGATCTACAATGAGCAGTTCTTC. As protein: CASSFRREIYNEQFF. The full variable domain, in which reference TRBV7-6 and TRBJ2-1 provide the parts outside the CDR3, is GAGVSQSPRYKVTKRGQDVALRCDPISGHVSLYWYRQALGQGPEFLTYFNYEAQQDKSGLPNDRFSAERPEGSISTLTIQRTEQRDSAMYRCASSFRREIYNEQFFGPGTRLTVL.

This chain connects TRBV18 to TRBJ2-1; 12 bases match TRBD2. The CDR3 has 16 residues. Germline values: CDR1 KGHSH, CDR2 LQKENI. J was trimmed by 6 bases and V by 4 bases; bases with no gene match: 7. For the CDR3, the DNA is TGTGCCAGCTCACGCACGACTAGCGGGAGTTTCAATGAGCAGTTCTTC. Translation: CASSRTTSGSFNEQFF.

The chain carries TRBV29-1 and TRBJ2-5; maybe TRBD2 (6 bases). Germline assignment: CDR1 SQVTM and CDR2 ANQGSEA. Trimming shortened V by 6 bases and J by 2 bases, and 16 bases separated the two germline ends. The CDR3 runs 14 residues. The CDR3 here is CSVDGSRGQETQYF. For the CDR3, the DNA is TGCAGCGTGGACGGGAGCCGGGGTCAAGAGACCCAGTACTTC.

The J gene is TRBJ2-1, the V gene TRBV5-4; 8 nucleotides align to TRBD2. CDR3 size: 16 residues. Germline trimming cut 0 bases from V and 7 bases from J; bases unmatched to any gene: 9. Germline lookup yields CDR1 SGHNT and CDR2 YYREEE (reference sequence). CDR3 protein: CASSLAVSGGQNEQFF. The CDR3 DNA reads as TGTGCCAGCAGCTTGGCCGTGTCGGGGGGGCAAAATGAGCAGTTCTTC.

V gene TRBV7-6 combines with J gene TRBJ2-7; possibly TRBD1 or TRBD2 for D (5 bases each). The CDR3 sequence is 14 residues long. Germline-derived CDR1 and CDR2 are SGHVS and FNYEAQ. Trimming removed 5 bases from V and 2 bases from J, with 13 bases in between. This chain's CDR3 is CASSAHGGAYEQYF. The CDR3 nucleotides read TGTGCCAGCAGCGCCCATGGGGGAGCCTACGAGCAGTACTTC.

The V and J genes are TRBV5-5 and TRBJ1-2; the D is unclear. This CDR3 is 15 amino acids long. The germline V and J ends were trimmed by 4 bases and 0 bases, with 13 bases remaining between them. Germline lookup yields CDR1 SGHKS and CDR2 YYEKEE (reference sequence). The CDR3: CASSPAPGANYGYTF. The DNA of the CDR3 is TGTGCCAGCAGCCCGGCCCCGGGAGCTAACTATGGCTACACCTTC.

This CDR3 is CASSFTGGKETQYF. For the CDR3, the DNA is TGTGCCAGCAGCTTTACAGGGGGCAAAGAGACCCAGTACTTC. The chain carries TRBV11-2 and TRBJ2-5; 9 bases fit TRBD1. V trimming: 3 bases; J trimming: 3 bases; junction bases outside the gene matches: 2. CDR1 SGHAT and CDR2 FQNNGV come from the germline V gene. CDR3 size: 14 residues. Drawing the rest from reference TRBV11-2 and TRBJ2-5, the complete variable domain is EAGVAQSPRYKIIEKRQSVAFWCNPISGHATLYWYQQILGQGPKLLIQFQNNGVVDDSQLPKDRFSAERLKGVDSTLKIQPAKLEDSAVYLCASSFTGGKETQYFGPGTRLLVL.

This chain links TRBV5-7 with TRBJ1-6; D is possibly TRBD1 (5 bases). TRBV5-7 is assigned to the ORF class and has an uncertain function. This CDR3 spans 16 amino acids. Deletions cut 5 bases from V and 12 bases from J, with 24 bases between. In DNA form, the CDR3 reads TGTGCCAGCAGGTCATTCTCCGGGAGCAAGAGGGGACCCCTCCACTTT. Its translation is CASRSFSGSKRGPLHF.

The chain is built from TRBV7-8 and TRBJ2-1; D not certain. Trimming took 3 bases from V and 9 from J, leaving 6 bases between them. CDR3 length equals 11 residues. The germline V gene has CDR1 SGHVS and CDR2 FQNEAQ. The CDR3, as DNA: TGTGCCAGCAGCTTCCTAGGTGAGCAGTTCTTC. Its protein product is CASSFLGEQFF.

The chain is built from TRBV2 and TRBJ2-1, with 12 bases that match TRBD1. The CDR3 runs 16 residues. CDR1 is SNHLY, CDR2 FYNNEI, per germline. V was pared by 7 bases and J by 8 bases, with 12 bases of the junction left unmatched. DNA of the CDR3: TGTGCCAGCACCTACTGGGACAGGGGGCGAGAACATGAGCAGTTCTTC. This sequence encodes CASTYWDRGREHEQFF.